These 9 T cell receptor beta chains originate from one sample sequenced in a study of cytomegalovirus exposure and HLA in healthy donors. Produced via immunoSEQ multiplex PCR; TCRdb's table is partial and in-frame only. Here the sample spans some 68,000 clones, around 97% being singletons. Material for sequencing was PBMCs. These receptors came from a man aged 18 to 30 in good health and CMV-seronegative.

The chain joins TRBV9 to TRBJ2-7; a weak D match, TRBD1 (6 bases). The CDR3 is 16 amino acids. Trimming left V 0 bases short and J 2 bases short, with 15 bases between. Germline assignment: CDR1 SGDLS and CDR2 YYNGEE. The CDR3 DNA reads TGTGCCAGCAGCGTAGCCCCCACGGGACACACCTACGAGCAGTACTTC. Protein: CASSVAPTGHTYEQYF.

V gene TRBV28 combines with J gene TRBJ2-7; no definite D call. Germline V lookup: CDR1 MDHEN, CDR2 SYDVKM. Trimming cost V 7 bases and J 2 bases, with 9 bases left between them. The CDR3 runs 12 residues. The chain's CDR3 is CASIGGAYEQYF. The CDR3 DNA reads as TGTGCCAGCATCGGCGGAGCCTACGAGCAGTACTTC.

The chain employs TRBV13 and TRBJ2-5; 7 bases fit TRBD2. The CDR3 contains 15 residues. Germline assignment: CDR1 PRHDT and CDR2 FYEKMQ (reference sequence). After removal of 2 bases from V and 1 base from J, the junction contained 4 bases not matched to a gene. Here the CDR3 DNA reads TGTGCCAGCAGCTTACGGGGGGTACCCCAAGAGACCCAGTACTTC. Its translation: CASSLRGVPQETQYF. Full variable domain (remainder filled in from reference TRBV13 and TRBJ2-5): AAGVIQSPRHLIKEKRETATLKCYPIPRHDTVYWYQQGPGQDPQFLISFYEKMQSDKGSIPDRFSAQQFSDYHSELNMSSLELGDSALYFCASSLRGVPQETQYFGPGTRLLVL.

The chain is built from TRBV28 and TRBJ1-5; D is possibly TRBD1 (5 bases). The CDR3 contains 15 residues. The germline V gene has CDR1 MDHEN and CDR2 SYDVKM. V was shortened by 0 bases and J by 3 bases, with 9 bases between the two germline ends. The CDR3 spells CASSLWQGDNQPQHF. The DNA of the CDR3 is TGTGCCAGCAGTTTATGGCAGGGTGACAATCAGCCCCAGCATTTT.

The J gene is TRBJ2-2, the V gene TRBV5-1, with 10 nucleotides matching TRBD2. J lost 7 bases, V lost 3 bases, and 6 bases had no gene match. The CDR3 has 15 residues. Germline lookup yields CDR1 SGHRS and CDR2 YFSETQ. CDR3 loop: CASSYTSGTGGELFF. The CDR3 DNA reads TGCGCCAGCAGCTATACTAGCGGGACTGGCGGGGAGCTGTTTTTT.

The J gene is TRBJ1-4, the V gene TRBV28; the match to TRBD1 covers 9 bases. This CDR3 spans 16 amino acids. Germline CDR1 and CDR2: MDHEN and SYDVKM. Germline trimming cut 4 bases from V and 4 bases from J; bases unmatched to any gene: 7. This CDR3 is CASSSQGAQDNEKLFF. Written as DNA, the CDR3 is TGTGCCAGCAGTTCACAGGGGGCGCAGGATAATGAAAAACTGTTTTTT. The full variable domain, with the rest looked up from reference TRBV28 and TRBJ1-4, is DVKVTQSSRYLVKRTGEKVFLECVQDMDHENMFWYRQDPGLGLRLIYFSYDVKMKEKGDIPEGYSVSREKKERFSLILESASTNQTSMYLCASSSQGAQDNEKLFFGSGTQLSVL.

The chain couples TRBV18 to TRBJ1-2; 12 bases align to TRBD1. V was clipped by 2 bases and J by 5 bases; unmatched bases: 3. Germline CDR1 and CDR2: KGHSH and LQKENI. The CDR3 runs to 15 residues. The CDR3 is CASSPGTGGAYGYTF. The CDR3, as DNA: TGTGCCAGCTCACCAGGGACAGGGGGCGCGTATGGCTACACCTTC.

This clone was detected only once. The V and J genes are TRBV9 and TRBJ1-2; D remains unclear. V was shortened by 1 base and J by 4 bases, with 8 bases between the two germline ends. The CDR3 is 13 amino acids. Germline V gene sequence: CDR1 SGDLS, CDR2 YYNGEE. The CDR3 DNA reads TGTGCCAGCAGCGTAACAGCCATCTATGGCTACACCTTC. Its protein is CASSVTAIYGYTF.

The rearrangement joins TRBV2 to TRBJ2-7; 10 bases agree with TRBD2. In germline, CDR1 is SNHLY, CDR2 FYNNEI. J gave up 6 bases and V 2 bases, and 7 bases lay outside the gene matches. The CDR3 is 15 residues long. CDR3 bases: TGTGCCAGCAGTGAACAGCGGGAGGGCCAGGGCGAGCAGTACTTC. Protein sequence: CASSEQREGQGEQYF.